Following are 29 T cell receptor beta chains from one sample sequenced in a study of T-cell memory formation after mild COVID-19. TCRdb redid the calling of the 5' RACE reads with MiXCR, one entry per CDR3 protein. This sample has 110,000 or so distinct CDR3 sequences, with about a fifth found just once. Material: PBMCs or a T cell subset sorted from them (not recorded which). These receptors were collected from a man between 18 and 29 years old who had mild COVID-19 (a few samples of this study predate the infection). Cell type and time point are not known.

This clonotype was found a few times. The V and J genes are TRBV14 and TRBJ2-2; D uncertain. Germline assignment: CDR1 SGHDN and CDR2 FVKESK. The CDR3 has 16 residues. V dropped 4 bases and J dropped 5 bases, with 17 bases sitting between them. CDR3 coding DNA: TGTGCCAGCAGCCTCATTATGACACCCGAGACCGGGGAGCTGTTTTTT. Translation: CASSLIMTPETGELFF.

V is TRBV27 and J is TRBJ1-5; D is perhaps TRBD1 (6 bases). V was cut by 2 bases and J by 4 bases, with 15 bases left in between. Germline V gene data show CDR1 as MNHEY and CDR2 as SMNVEV (reference sequence). The CDR3 is 16 residues long. This chain's CDR3 is CASSLLRGGLNQPQHF. CDR3 bases: TGTGCCAGCAGTTTACTTAGGGGGGGGCTAAATCAGCCCCAGCATTTT.

The chain is built from TRBV5-6 and TRBJ2-7; weak D call: TRBD1 (6 bases). Germline loops: CDR1 SGHDT, CDR2 YYEEEE. The V gene lost 4 bases and the J gene lost 1 base, with 9 bases spanning the gap. This CDR3 is built from 13 residues. The CDR3 loop reads CASSRDTSYEQYV. The CDR3 DNA follows: TGTGCCAGCAGCCGGGACACTTCCTACGAGCAGTACGTC.

This clonotype has a handful of counts. V and J are TRBV7-3 and TRBJ2-7; 8 bases agree with TRBD1. V shed 4 bases and J 5 bases; nucleotides not matched to a gene: 7. CDR1 and CDR2 from the germline V gene are SGHTA and FQGTGA. This CDR3 spans 14 amino acids. The CDR3 DNA is TGTGCCAGCAGCTCCAGGACAGGGAGCAACGAGCAGTACTTC. It codes for CASSSRTGSNEQYF.

This clonotype came up once. A read error may account for a junction end that differs from germline. This rearrangement joins TRBV7-9 to TRBJ1-5; unclear D gene. The CDR3 consists of 18 residues. In germline, CDR1 is SEHNR, CDR2 FQNEAQ (reference sequence). CDR3 in DNA: TGTGCCAGCAGCTTGGAGCCCGGGGTAGGGATTAGCCATCAGCCCCAGCATTTT. The encoded protein is CASSLEPGVGISHQPQHF.

The chain is built from TRBV6-2 or TRBV6-3 and TRBJ2-7, with D maybe TRBD1 (6 bases). V shed 9 bases and J shed 3 bases, with 9 bases lying between them. The CDR3 is 11 residues long. Germline assignment: CDR1 MNHEY and CDR2 SVGEGT. DNA for the CDR3: TGTGCCAGTACAGGGTTCTACGAGCAGTACTTC. It codes for CASTGFYEQYF.

This clonotype was seen more than once but under ten times. The chain joins TRBV10-3 to TRBJ2-2, with 7 bases that match TRBD1. After removal of 2 bases from V and 2 bases from J, the junction contained 8 bases not matched to a gene. Germline CDR1 is ENHRY and CDR2 is SYGVKD. The length of the CDR3 is 17 residues. CDR3: CAISEPDDRVNTGELFF. The CDR3, as DNA: TGTGCCATCAGTGAGCCAGACGACAGGGTTAACACCGGGGAGCTGTTTTTT.

V is TRBV15 and J is TRBJ2-7, with D unresolved. The CDR3 is made up of 17 amino acids. Trimming stripped 0 bases from V and 2 bases from J, with 17 bases between. Germline V lookup: CDR1 LNHNV, CDR2 YYDKDF (reference sequence). The CDR3 DNA follows: TGTGCCACCAGCAGAGATAGAGATAGGGCCGAGCCCTACGAGCAGTACGTC. It encodes CATSRDRDRAEPYEQYV.

V and J are TRBV6-2 or TRBV6-3 and TRBJ2-3, with D possibly TRBD2 on 6 matching bases. Trimming left V 0 bases short and J 4 bases short, with 23 bases between. The CDR3 covers 19 residues. CDR1 MNHEY and CDR2 SVGEGT come from the germline V gene. This chain's CDR3 is CASSYSIREPMGVADTQYF. The CDR3 coding sequence is TGTGCCAGCAGTTACTCGATCCGGGAGCCGATGGGGGTGGCAGATACGCAGTATTTT.

This clonotype has a handful of counts. V and J are TRBV9 and TRBJ1-2; the match to TRBD1 covers 7 bases. The trim removed 3 bases at V and 2 bases at J, leaving 7 bases unmatched. CDR1 is SGDLS and CDR2 is YYNGEE in the germline V gene. The CDR3 has 15 amino acids. This chain's CDR3 is CASSADRDRNYGYTF. The CDR3 nucleotides read TGTGCCAGCAGCGCCGACAGGGATAGAAACTATGGCTACACCTTC.

In its sample, this clonotype was seen a few times. This rearrangement joins TRBV20-1 to TRBJ1-5; no clear D gene. This CDR3 spans 15 amino acids. V was shortened by 0 bases and J by 4 bases, with 13 bases between the two germline ends. Germline loops: CDR1 DFQATT, CDR2 SNEGSKA (reference sequence). In nucleotides, the CDR3 is TGCAGTGCTAGAGACTGGGCAGAGATGAATCAGCCCCAGCATTTT. Protein sequence: CSARDWAEMNQPQHF.

The chain couples TRBV19 to TRBJ1-1; D gene uncertain. Trimming shortened V by 9 bases and J by 6 bases, and 11 bases separated the two germline ends. Germline lookup yields CDR1 LNHDA and CDR2 SQIVND (reference sequence). This CDR3 region has 11 residues. CDR3 protein: CASIPLAEAFF. CDR3 bases: TGTGCCAGCATACCCTTGGCTGAAGCTTTCTTT.

This clonotype occurred a few times. This chain uses TRBV13 with TRBJ2-7; weak D call: TRBD1 (5 bases). The CDR3 runs 12 residues. The V gene's germline CDR1 is PRHDT and CDR2 FYEKMQ (reference sequence). Trimming took off 6 bases at V and 6 bases at J, with 12 bases between the two ends. The CDR3 bases are TGTGCCAGCAGTTTAAGGGGAACCGAGCAGTACTTC. Its translation: CASSLRGTEQYF.

This rearrangement joins TRBV30 to TRBJ2-5; tentative D call: TRBD2 (5 bases). CDR1 and CDR2 from the germline V gene are GTSNPN and SVGIG (reference sequence). This CDR3 has 13 amino acids. The V end was cut by 1 base, the J end by 7 bases, with 13 bases between. This CDR3 reads CAWSEAYRGTQYF. CDR3 bases: TGTGCCTGGAGTGAGGCCTACCGGGGGACCCAGTACTTC.

The rearrangement uses TRBV7-9 and TRBJ2-4, with D unresolved. V lost 3 bases and J lost 0, with 12 bases in between. CDR1 is SEHNR and CDR2 is FQNEAQ in the germline V gene (reference sequence). The CDR3 loop spans 16 amino acids. The CDR3 coding sequence is TGTGCCAGCAGCTTGTCTGGCGGAGTAGCCAAAAACATTCAGTACTTC. Protein product: CASSLSGGVAKNIQYF.

V usage is TRBV7-2 and J usage is TRBJ2-7; 10 bases align to TRBD2. The J segment lost 6 bases and the V segment lost 4 bases, leaving 12 bases of the junction unmatched. The CDR3 loop spans 16 amino acids. CDR1 is SGHTA and CDR2 is FQGNSA in the germline V gene. The CDR3: CASSSVAGGTLGEQYF. The CDR3 DNA reads as TGTGCCAGCAGCTCAGTAGCGGGGGGCACCCTAGGCGAGCAGTACTTC.

The chain couples TRBV5-5 to TRBJ1-6, with 11 bases lining up with TRBD1. This CDR3 has 13 residues. J gave up 15 bases and V 6 bases, and 8 bases lay outside the gene matches. From germline, CDR1 is SGHKS and CDR2 YYEKEE (reference sequence). The DNA for the CDR3 is TGTGCCAGCAAGGGACAGGGGGTAGTCGACCTCCACTTT. This gives the protein CASKGQGVVDLHF.

This clonotype has more than one count but fewer than ten. Its ends do not fully match the called genes, so a read error is possible. The CDR3 DNA follows: TGTGCCAGCAGCTTAGACGCCCGGATAGAAGGGGGCTATGCCTACACCTTC. Translated, it gives CASSLDARIEGGYAYTF. The rearrangement links TRBV7-9 to TRBJ1-2; 7 bases fit TRBD1. CDR1 is SEHNR and CDR2 is FQNEAQ in the germline V gene (reference sequence). The CDR3 consists of 17 residues. The whole variable domain, remainder taken from reference TRBV7-9 and TRBJ1-2, is DTGVSQNPRHKITKRGQNVTFRCDPISEHNRLYWYRQTLGQGPEFLTYFQNEAQLEKSRLLSDRFSAERPKGSFSTLEIQRTEQGDSAMYLCASSLDARIEGGYAYTFGSGTRLTVV.

This sequence joins TRBV6-2 or TRBV6-3 and TRBJ2-1, with 9 bases fitting TRBD1. J gave up 4 bases and V 5 bases, and 3 bases lay outside the gene matches. Germline-derived CDR1 and CDR2 are MNHEY and SVGEGT. This CDR3 is 14 amino acids long. The CDR3 protein is CASSGTGPYNEQFF. CDR3 sequence (DNA): TGTGCCAGCAGTGGGACAGGGCCGTACAATGAGCAGTTCTTC.

This clonotype came up a few times. The J gene is TRBJ2-3, the V gene TRBV7-6; D may be TRBD2 (6 bases). This CDR3 contains 17 residues. The V end lost 3 bases, the J end lost 0 bases, and 16 bases lay between the germline ends. Germline V gives CDR1 SGHVS, CDR2 FNYEAQ. The chain's CDR3 is CASSLLGGDTSTDTQYF. CDR3 nucleotides: TGTGCCAGCAGCTTGCTCGGCGGGGATACTAGCACAGATACGCAGTATTTT.

This clonotype has just a few counts. The chain joins TRBV12-3 or TRBV12-4 to TRBJ2-1; possibly TRBD1 for D (6 bases). The V end was cut by 3 bases, the J end by 7 bases, with 10 bases between. This CDR3 region has 13 residues. The CDR3 DNA reads as TGTGCCAGCAGTTTCAGGGGAGCGAATGAGCAGTTCTTC. This translates into CASSFRGANEQFF.

This chain joins TRBV4-1 and TRBJ1-3; tentatively, D is TRBD1 (6 bases). Germline V gene data show CDR1 as MGHRA and CDR2 as YSYEKL. V lost 4 bases and J lost 0, with 10 bases in between. The CDR3 covers 15 residues. CDR3 in DNA: TGCGCCAGCAGCCGAACACAGGGCTCTGGAAACACCATATATTTT. Translating gives CASSRTQGSGNTIYF.

This chain connects TRBV12-3 or TRBV12-4 to TRBJ2-3; possibly TRBD2 for D (6 bases). This CDR3 is built from 15 residues. The V end was cut by 6 bases, the J end by 1 base, with 14 bases between. CDR3 residues: CASSPGLRGTDTQYF. As DNA, the CDR3 is TGTGCCAGCAGCCCGGGACTTAGGGGCACAGATACGCAGTATTTT.

This rearrangement joins TRBV6-5 to TRBJ2-5; tentative D call: TRBD2 (6 bases). V was trimmed by 0 bases and J by 5 bases, leaving 13 bases between them. The germline V gene has CDR1 MNHEY and CDR2 SVGAGI. The CDR3 runs 15 residues. The CDR3 is CASSYSGTSGETQYF. The CDR3, as DNA: TGTGCCAGCAGTTACTCAGGGACGAGCGGGGAGACCCAGTACTTC.

V usage is TRBV6-5 and J usage is TRBJ1-5, with D possibly being TRBD1 (5 bases). V lost 6 bases and J lost 3, with 15 bases in between. CDR1 and CDR2 from the germline V gene are MNHEY and SVGAGI. The CDR3 runs 15 residues. CDR3 bases: TGTGCCAGCAGCCCCTTTTCAGGGAACAATCAGCCCCAGCATTTT. Translating it yields CASSPFSGNNQPQHF.

V is TRBV24-1 and J is TRBJ2-1, with 9 bases aligning to TRBD1. Trimming cost V 4 bases and J 9 bases; bases outside gene matches: 12. CDR1 is KGHDR and CDR2 is SFDVKD in the germline V gene. The CDR3 spans 16 residues. CDR3 loop: CATSDRTGDPNSEQFF. The CDR3 bases are TGTGCCACCAGTGACCGGACAGGGGACCCAAACAGTGAGCAGTTCTTC.

The V gene is TRBV7-8, the J gene TRBJ2-5, with TRBD2 identical over 9 bases. Germline CDR1 SGHVS, CDR2 FQNEAQ. The CDR3 is made up of 12 amino acids. With 8 bases clipped from V and 5 bases from J, the junction kept 3 bases outside the gene matches. As DNA, the CDR3 is TGTGCCAGCGCGGGGGGGCTGGAGACCCAGTACTTC. Encoded protein: CASAGGLETQYF.

This clonotype showed up just a few times. The CDR3 DNA sequence: TGCGCCAGCAGCCAACGACTAGCGGGGCAAAGCGAGCAGTACTTC. This translates into CASSQRLAGQSEQYF. The chain combines TRBV4-1 with TRBJ2-7; TRBD2 agrees at 11 bases. V lost 2 bases and J lost 6; bases outside the gene matches: 6. The CDR3 runs to 15 residues. Per germline, CDR1 MGHRA and CDR2 YSYEKL.

This clonotype was detected only a few times. This rearrangement joins TRBV27 to TRBJ1-6; D remains unclear. The length of the CDR3 is 14 residues. The germline CDR1 and CDR2 sequences are MNHEY and SMNVEV (reference sequence). V lost 3 bases and J lost 8, with 11 bases in between. The CDR3 nucleotides read TGTGCCAGCAGTTTCGGCGGAGCAGATTCACCCCTCCACTTT. Protein: CASSFGGADSPLHF.